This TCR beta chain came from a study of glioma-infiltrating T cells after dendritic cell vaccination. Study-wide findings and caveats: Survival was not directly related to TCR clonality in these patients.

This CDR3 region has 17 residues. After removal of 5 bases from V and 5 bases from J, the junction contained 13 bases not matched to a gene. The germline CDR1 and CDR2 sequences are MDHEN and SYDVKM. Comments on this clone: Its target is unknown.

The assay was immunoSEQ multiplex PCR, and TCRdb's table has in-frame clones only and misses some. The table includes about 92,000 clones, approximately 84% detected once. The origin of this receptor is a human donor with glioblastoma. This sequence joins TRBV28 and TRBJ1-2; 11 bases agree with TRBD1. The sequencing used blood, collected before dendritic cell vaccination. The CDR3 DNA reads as TGTGCCAGCAGTCCTTCGGGACAGGGGGGAAGAAGTTATGGCTACACCTTC. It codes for CASSPSGQGGRSYGYTF.